This TCR beta chain was sequenced in a study of T cell changes during pregnancy in multiple sclerosis. Assay used: immunoSEQ multiplex PCR; TCRdb lists only in-frame clones, some missing. The sample shows tens of thousands of clones, around nine tenths of them seen only once. V was clipped by 10 bases and J by 7 bases; unmatched bases: 9. Germline lookup yields CDR1 SGHVS and CDR2 FQNEAQ. The CDR3 has 13 residues. The origin of this receptor is a female donor in good health, enrolled as a control in a pregnancy study. Sequences were derived from CD8+ T cells from peripheral blood mononuclear cells, sampled in the first trimester of pregnancy. V is TRBV7-8 and J is TRBJ2-1; TRBD1 matches at 8 bases. DNA of the CDR3: TGTGCCACCACGGACAGGGTCCCGAATGAGCAGTTCTTC. It encodes CATTDRVPNEQFF.